This entry describes one TCR beta chain. The study drew participants aged about 18 to 89 years from some 24 US areas. Participant reports of clinical history set cohort assignment. This specimen belongs to a study of blood T cell repertoires in COVID-19. Looking at the study overall: Italy, Spain and the United States were the sources of the convalescent and acute COVID-19 samples. Sample material is recorded as cDNA or gDNA derived from T cells, B-cell-depleted T cells, or PBMCs.

Between the trimmed V and J ends, which lost 4 bases and 0 bases, there was a span of 18 bases. This CDR3 comprises 18 residues. Per the germline V gene, CDR1 is MNHNS and CDR2 is SASEGT. Data came from immunoSEQ multiplex PCR; TCRdb stores just in-frame clones and leaves some out. The sample consists of about 200,000 clones, around 89% of them appearing once. Sequenced input: PBMCs or T cells enriched from blood (not recorded which). This rearrangement joins TRBV6-1 to TRBJ1-4; D possibly corresponds to TRBD1 (6 bases). This TCR came from a woman aged 18-29 years who had recovered from COVID-19. CDR3 sequence reads: CASSAKAGGLATNEKLFF. As DNA, the CDR3 is TGTGCCAGCAGTGCCAAAGCGGGGGGCCTTGCAACTAATGAAAAACTGTTTTTT.